This T cell receptor beta chain comes out of a study of cytomegalovirus exposure and HLA in healthy donors. Background on the study: Ancestry clustering placed around 80% of about 400 genotyped donors in the Caucasian-associated cluster.

60 Vbeta and 13 Jbeta primers were used in PCR. Libraries were prepared by immunoSEQ multiplex PCR; TCRdb keeps only in-frame clonotypes and omits some of them. The sample shows 150,000 to 250,000 clones, around 78% of them seen only once. With respect to this clone: Its antigen is unknown.

General study findings and limits: Presence/absence analyses took donor sequencing depth as roughly uniform.

The CDR3 is 15 residues long. Germline assignment: CDR1 LGHNA and CDR2 YNFKEQ. V was pared by 1 base and J by 2 bases, with 2 bases of the junction left unmatched. The specimen was PBMCs. V and J are TRBV4-2 and TRBJ1-5, with 7 positions matching TRBD1. The sequence came from a man aged 30 to 45 in good health and CMV-seronegative. CDR3 loop: CASSQGRGGNQPQHF. DNA for the CDR3: TGTGCCAGCAGCCAAGGCAGGGGGGGCAATCAGCCCCAGCATTTT.